This section outlines one T cell receptor beta chain sequence together with its context. The sample belongs to a study of cytomegalovirus exposure and HLA in healthy donors. The PCR was carried out with 60 Vbeta primers and 13 Jbeta primers. Sequencing was performed with immunoSEQ multiplex PCR; in TCRdb, only in-frame clones are kept and a portion is missing. This sample contains 140,000 or so clones. Germline V gene sequence: CDR1 GTSNPN, CDR2 SVGIG (reference sequence). The CDR3 is 15 residues long. The V and J ends lost 0 bases and 0 bases respectively, with 8 bases between them. This chain links TRBV30 with TRBJ1-4; no clear D. This receptor was taken from a male donor in good health and CMV-seronegative. Input material: PBMCs. CDR3 loop: CAWSVHLATNEKLFF. As DNA, the CDR3 is TGTGCCTGGAGTGTGCACTTAGCAACTAATGAAAAACTGTTTTTT.